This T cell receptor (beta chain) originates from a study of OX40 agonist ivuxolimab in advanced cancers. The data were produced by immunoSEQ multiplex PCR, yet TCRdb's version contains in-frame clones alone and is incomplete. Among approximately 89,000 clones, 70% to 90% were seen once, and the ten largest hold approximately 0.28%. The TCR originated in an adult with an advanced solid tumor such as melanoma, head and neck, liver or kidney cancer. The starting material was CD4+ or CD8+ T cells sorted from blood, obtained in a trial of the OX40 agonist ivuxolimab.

The CDR3 coding sequence is TGTGCCAGCAGTGGAGGGCCCCGTTACACCGGGGAGCTGTTTTTT. This codes for CASSGGPRYTGELFF. The chain couples TRBV2 to TRBJ2-2; tentative D call: TRBD2 (5 bases). V was clipped by 4 bases and J by 3 bases, with 12 bases between them. CDR1 SNHLY and CDR2 FYNNEI come from the germline V gene. The length of the CDR3 is 15 residues.